This TCR beta chain stems from a study of T-cell reconstitution after alpha-beta-depleted transplantation in children. General study results and limits: The high TCRbeta diversity at day 60 in some patients came from surviving recipient T cells and thymic progenitors. Reportedly, roughly two months post-transplant, alpha-beta T cells arose from several hundred expanded graft clones. Diversity and T-cell counts at one year after transplant derived mostly from new T cells.

Germline V lookup: CDR1 MNHNS, CDR2 SASEGT. This CDR3 region has 18 residues. Unmatched junction bases numbered 20, after V lost 8 bases and J lost 3 bases. Using unique molecular identifiers, the investigators prepared the TCRbeta library. TCRdb redid the calling of the PCR reads with MiXCR, one entry per CDR3 protein. The repertoire consists of a few hundred thousand distinct CDR3 sequences, with 13% occurring once and the leading ten covering about 2.2%. In its sample, this clonotype was seen a few times. What it binds is unknown. Sequenced here: PBMCs, mostly from graft donor cells, sampled 360 days after TCRalphabeta/CD19-depleted stem cell transplant. This chain links TRBV6-1 with TRBJ1-2; TRBD1 aligns across 8 bases. The sequence came from a male patient between 10 and 17 years old who had a stem cell transplant for acute myeloid leukemia, so the T cells may come from the graft donor. The DNA of the CDR3 is TGTGCCAGCGCAAGGCGCAGGGGGCCCCAGGTCCGACACTATGGCTACACCTTC. Translating it yields CASARRRGPQVRHYGYTF.